One and the same sample provided the 32 T cell receptor beta chains below, sequenced in a study of beta chain features in type 1 diabetes listed by TCRdb under 2018. General conclusions and limits of the study: Type 1 diabetes patients showed a moderate but significant shortening of TCRB CDR3 length in all four CD4+ subsets.

Receptor libraries were prepared by the immunoSEQ multiplex PCR assay. All of the isolated RNA was reverse transcribed with the High Capacity cDNA Reverse Transcription Kit, so expressed TCRB transcripts were sequenced. TCRdb limited this immuneACCESS table to in-frame rearrangements with V and J called. A share of clones is missing; checked studies link under half to unresolved V genes, and the rest is unexplained. Present in this sample are about 180,000 clones, 7.8% of which were seen just once. In total, the top ten clones hold about 0.95% of the sample. These TCRs' antigens remain unknown. Sequenced: central memory CD4+ T cells from blood. These receptors were obtained from a woman aged 40 to 49 with type 1 diabetes.

The V gene is TRBV9, the J gene TRBJ1-1; possibly TRBD1 for D (6 bases). The CDR3 has 15 residues. Germline V gene data show CDR1 as SGDLS and CDR2 as YYNGEE. With 0 bases removed from V and 11 bases from J, the gap between germline ends came to 20 bases. In nucleotides, the CDR3 is TGTGCCAGCAGCGTAGTGGGGGAGGGGGACTTAACGGCTTTCTTT. Translating gives CASSVVGEGDLTAFF.

This clone was recorded a few times. Here the CDR3 DNA reads TGTGCCAGCAGCCGAGGCCAGGGAAAGGCTGAAGCTTTCTTT. This codes for CASSRGQGKAEAFF. V and J are TRBV6-5 and TRBJ1-1, with D possibly matching TRBD1 (5 bases). The V end lost 6 bases, the J end lost 6 bases, and 17 bases lay between the germline ends. This CDR3 is built from 14 residues. The germline V gene encodes CDR1 MNHEY and CDR2 SVGAGI.

The chain recombines TRBV28 with TRBJ1-1; D gene ambiguous. Germline CDR1 and CDR2: MDHEN and SYDVKM. The V end lost 5 bases, the J end lost 0 bases, and 7 bases lay between the germline ends. There are 13 residues in the CDR3. CDR3 protein: CASSHHMNTEAFF. Here the CDR3 DNA reads TGTGCCAGCAGTCATCACATGAACACTGAAGCTTTCTTT.

The chain has TRBV28 and TRBJ2-6, with D tentatively TRBD1 (5 bases). Germline V CDR1 and CDR2: MDHEN, SYDVKM. CDR3 length: 16 amino acids. Trimming took off 6 bases at V and 3 bases at J, with 15 bases between the two ends. In nucleotides, the CDR3 is TGTGCCAGCAGCTCCCACCAGGGAAGTGGGGCCAACGTCCTGACTTTC. Protein product: CASSSHQGSGANVLTF.

The gene calls are TRBV18 and TRBJ2-7; a weak D match, TRBD1 (5 bases). V shed 2 bases and J shed 5 bases, with 13 bases lying between them. The CDR3 extends over 14 amino acids. Germline CDR1 reads KGHSH; CDR2 reads LQKENI. The CDR3: CASSPAFDRDEQYF. Here the CDR3 DNA reads TGTGCCAGCTCACCAGCTTTCGACAGAGACGAGCAGTACTTC.

This chain links TRBV19 with TRBJ1-1; the D gene is possibly TRBD1 (5 bases). Trimming shortened V by 7 bases and J by 3 bases, and 12 bases separated the two germline ends. Germline CDR1 LNHDA, CDR2 SQIVND (reference sequence). This CDR3 has 13 residues. CDR3 bases: TGTGCCAGTACGGGCCAGGGTGACACTGAAGCTTTCTTT. Translated: CASTGQGDTEAFF.

The chain is built from TRBV5-1 and TRBJ1-4; D possibly corresponds to TRBD1 (6 bases). CDR3 length: 14 amino acids. V lost 1 base and J 8 bases, leaving 12 bases between the germline ends. Germline loops: CDR1 SGHRS, CDR2 YFSETQ. For the CDR3, the DNA is TGCGCCAGCAGCTTGCGGGGGGCAGAGGAAAAACTGTTTTTT. Amino acid sequence: CASSLRGAEEKLFF.

This clone turned up a few times. The CDR3 loop reads CASSLDMPAKNIQYF. For the CDR3, the DNA is TGTGCCAGCAGCCTTGACATGCCAGCCAAAAACATTCAGTACTTC. V usage is TRBV7-9 and J usage is TRBJ2-4; D ambiguous. Between the trimmed V and J ends, which lost 5 bases and 0 bases, there was a span of 11 bases. CDR1 is SEHNR, CDR2 FQNEAQ, per germline (reference sequence). The CDR3 consists of 15 residues.

Notes on this clone: At one end, the junction sequence differs from germline, possibly due to a read error. The sample has other DNA sequences that encode this CDR3 too. This rearrangement joins TRBV7-7 to TRBJ2-1; TRBD1 matches at 10 bases. This CDR3 has 15 residues. Germline CDR1 SSHAT, CDR2 FNYEAQ (reference sequence). This chain's CDR3 is CASSSGTGAYNEQFF. The CDR3 nucleotides are TGTGCTAGCAGCTCCGGGACAGGGGCCTACAATGAGCAGTTCTTC. Full variable domain (remainder filled in from reference TRBV7-7 and TRBJ2-1): GAGVSQSPRYKVTKRGQDVTLRCDPISSHATLYWYQQALGQGPEFLTYFNYEAQPDKSGLPSDRFSAERPEGSISTLTIQRTEQRDSAMYRCASSSGTGAYNEQFFGPGTRLTVL.

This sequence joins TRBV5-8 and TRBJ2-3, with 12 bases that match TRBD2. CDR3 length equals 17 residues. Germline CDR1 and CDR2: SGHTS and YDEGEE. V shed 0 bases and J 2 bases; nucleotides not matched to a gene: 4. The CDR3 spells CASSLGTSGTNTDTQYF. As DNA, the CDR3 is TGTGCCAGCAGCTTGGGGACTAGCGGGACGAACACAGATACGCAGTATTTT.

The rearrangement uses TRBV6-5 and TRBJ2-2, with TRBD2 matching over 9 bases. This CDR3 has 16 residues. Per the germline V gene, CDR1 is MNHEY and CDR2 is SVGAGI. The junction had 6 bases not matched to a gene; V was cut back by 0 bases and J by 7 bases. The CDR3 coding sequence is TGTGCCAGCAGTTACTCGATGGCTAGCGGGATCGGGGAGCTGTTTTTT. Encoded protein: CASSYSMASGIGELFF.

The table lists this clone with a few counts. The chain combines TRBV4-3 with TRBJ2-7; 11 nucleotides match TRBD2. CDR1 and CDR2 from the germline V gene are LGHNA and YSLEER. V shed 6 bases and J 0 bases; nucleotides not matched to a gene: 4. The CDR3 runs to 15 residues. The CDR3 spells CASRAGTSGSYEQYF. DNA of the CDR3: TGCGCCAGCAGGGCCGGGACTAGCGGCTCCTACGAGCAGTACTTC.

This chain links TRBV5-1 with TRBJ2-3; 14 nucleotides line up with TRBD2. Germline V lookup: CDR1 SGHRS, CDR2 YFSETQ. V shed 4 bases and J 7 bases; nucleotides not matched to a gene: 5. CDR3 length equals 15 residues. In nucleotides, the CDR3 is TGCGCCAGCAGCCCGGGACTAGCGGGAGTAAATACGCAGTATTTT. Protein product: CASSPGLAGVNTQYF. Complete variable domain (other parts from reference TRBV5-1 and TRBJ2-3): KAGVTQTPRYLIKTRGQQVTLSCSPISGHRSVSWYQQTPGQGLQFLFEYFSETQRNKGNFPGRFSGRQFSNSRSEMNVSTLELGDSALYLCASSPGLAGVNTQYFGPGTRLTVL.

The chain joins TRBV5-6 to TRBJ2-7, with D possibly being TRBD1 (6 bases). The V gene lost 2 bases and the J gene lost 4 bases, with 16 bases spanning the gap. The CDR3 has 15 residues. Per germline, CDR1 SGHDT and CDR2 YYEEEE. The CDR3 spells CASSLRTVPWYEQYF. CDR3 DNA sequence: TGTGCCAGCAGCTTACGGACAGTTCCTTGGTACGAGCAGTACTTC.

Only a few counts were recorded for this clone. The chain couples TRBV9 to TRBJ1-2, with a weak D call TRBD1 (5 bases). Trimming cost V 5 bases and J 3 bases, with 8 bases left between them. The CDR3 extends over 12 amino acids. Germline lookup yields CDR1 SGDLS and CDR2 YYNGEE. In DNA, the CDR3 is TGTGCCAGCAGGGCAGGGTACTATGGCTACACCTTC. Its protein is CASRAGYYGYTF. Looking up the rest from reference TRBV9 and TRBJ1-2 gives the full variable domain: DSGVTQTPKHLITATGQRVTLRCSPRSGDLSVYWYQQSLDQGLQFLIQYYNGEERAKGNILERFSAQQFPDLHSELNLSSLELGDSALYFCASRAGYYGYTFGSGTRLTVV.

The CDR3 nucleotides are TGTGCCAGCAAAGTGTTCCGGGACACTGAAGCTTTCTTT. It translates to CASKVFRDTEAFF. The chain is built from TRBV28 and TRBJ1-1; D is undetermined. The germline V and J ends were trimmed by 7 bases and 3 bases, with 12 bases remaining between them. Germline V gene data show CDR1 as MDHEN and CDR2 as SYDVKM. The CDR3 runs to 13 residues. Using reference TRBV28 and TRBJ1-1 for the parts outside the CDR3, the full variable domain is DVKVTQSSRYLVKRTGEKVFLECVQDMDHENMFWYRQDPGLGLRLIYFSYDVKMKEKGDIPEGYSVSREKKERFSLILESASTNQTSMYLCASKVFRDTEAFFGQGTRLTVV.

In this sample, this clone turned up a few times. V usage is TRBV28 and J usage is TRBJ2-2; 8 positions agree with TRBD1. The length of the CDR3 is 16 residues. Per the germline V gene, CDR1 is MDHEN and CDR2 is SYDVKM. Trimming removed 4 bases from V and 5 bases from J; junction bases left unmatched: 9. This CDR3 is CASSSPGQENTGELFF. The CDR3 nucleotides read TGTGCCAGCAGTTCCCCGGGACAGGAAAATACCGGGGAGCTGTTTTTT.

The chain carries TRBV11-2 and TRBJ2-1, with D tentatively TRBD1 (6 bases). Germline V CDR1 and CDR2: SGHAT, FQNNGV. This CDR3 contains 15 residues. Trimming removed 4 bases from V and 5 bases from J, with 15 bases in between. Here the CDR3 reads CASSSPRQVHNEQFF. DNA of the CDR3: TGTGCCAGCAGCTCGCCCCGACAGGTCCACAATGAGCAGTTCTTC.

The sample holds a few counts of this clone. This chain uses TRBV19 with TRBJ1-1, with D hard to call. CDR1 and CDR2 (germline): LNHDA, SQIVND (reference sequence). CDR3 length: 14 residues. V lost 5 bases and J 0 bases, leaving 10 bases between the germline ends. CDR3: CASSRAGMNTEAFF. CDR3 coding DNA: TGTGCCAGTAGTCGTGCGGGGATGAACACTGAAGCTTTCTTT.

This chain joins TRBV7-9 and TRBJ2-7, with 11 nucleotides matching TRBD2. CDR3 length: 16 amino acids. The J segment lost 4 bases and the V segment lost 3 bases, leaving 8 bases of the junction unmatched. Germline assignment: CDR1 SEHNR and CDR2 FQNEAQ (reference sequence). CDR3 sequence reads: CASSFAGTSGFYEQYF. CDR3 bases: TGTGCCAGCAGCTTCGCCGGGACTAGCGGATTTTACGAGCAGTACTTC.

The chain uses TRBV28 and TRBJ2-7; 11 positions agree with TRBD2. The CDR3 is 15 residues long. From germline, CDR1 is MDHEN and CDR2 SYDVKM. Losses at the gene ends were 6 bases for V and 7 bases for J; bases not matched to a gene: 11. The CDR3 reads CASRSSGGDSGEQYF. The CDR3, as DNA: TGTGCCAGCAGAAGTAGCGGGGGGGACTCTGGTGAGCAGTACTTC.

This clone was picked up many times. The rearrangement uses TRBV28 and TRBJ1-2, with 9 bases lining up with TRBD1. V lost 4 bases and J lost 8; bases outside the gene matches: 11. The CDR3 totals 15 residues. Germline V lookup: CDR1 MDHEN, CDR2 SYDVKM. CDR3: CASSSVPGQGGGYTF. CDR3 coding DNA: TGTGCCAGCAGTTCCGTCCCGGGACAGGGTGGAGGCTACACCTTC.

This chain's CDR3 is CASSQRHSSSDTQYF. In DNA, the CDR3 is TGTGCCAGCAGCCAAAGGCACAGTTCTTCAGATACGCAGTATTTT. The chain recombines TRBV14 with TRBJ2-3; D not resolved. Germline CDR1 reads SGHDN; CDR2 reads FVKESK. The CDR3 loop spans 15 amino acids. V dropped 2 bases and J dropped 4 bases, with 13 bases sitting between them.

There are a few counts of this clone. The chain is built from TRBV11-3 and TRBJ2-1; 7 bases agree with TRBD1. The V gene end was trimmed by 5 bases and the J gene end by 8 bases; junction bases not matched to a gene: 3. Germline lookup yields CDR1 SGHNT and CDR2 YENEEA. This CDR3 has 12 residues. This CDR3 is CASSRGGYEQFF. CDR3 nucleotide sequence: TGTGCCAGCAGCCGAGGGGGCTATGAGCAGTTCTTC.

There are a few counts of this clone. An end of the junction differs from the germline gene, which may be a read error. V usage is TRBV7-2 and J usage is TRBJ1-1; D may be TRBD1 (6 bases). From germline, CDR1 is SGHTA and CDR2 FQGNSA. This CDR3 contains 12 residues. CDR3 DNA sequence: TGTGCCAGCAGCGAAGCTAGGGGGTGGGGTGACTTT. It translates to CASSEARGWGDF.

The chain couples TRBV6-1 to TRBJ1-2, with D unresolved. The CDR3 is 14 amino acids. Germline CDR1 and CDR2: MNHNS and SASEGT. Trimming removed 8 bases at V and 2 bases at J, with 15 bases between. CDR3 nucleotide sequence: TGTGCCAGCTACCGCGGGAACTCAAACTATGGCTACACCTTC. Protein product: CASYRGNSNYGYTF.

V gene TRBV5-1 combines with J gene TRBJ2-5, with a weak D call TRBD2 (6 bases). The CDR3 is made up of 14 amino acids. The V end was cut by 2 bases, the J end by 5 bases, with 13 bases between. Per germline, CDR1 SGHRS and CDR2 YFSETQ. CDR3 bases: TGCGCCAGCAGCTTCGTCGGAGGGAGGGAGACCCAGTACTTC. It codes for CASSFVGGRETQYF.

This rearrangement joins TRBV18 to TRBJ2-3, with 8 positions matching TRBD1. V gave up 1 base and J gave up 1 base; unmatched junction bases: 7. CDR3 size: 17 residues. The germline V gene has CDR1 KGHSH and CDR2 LQKENI. This chain's CDR3 is CASSPRAQGAGTDTQYF. The CDR3 DNA follows: TGTGCCAGCTCACCACGGGCTCAGGGGGCCGGCACAGATACGCAGTATTTT.

The rearrangement joins TRBV7-2 to TRBJ2-3; a possible D gene is TRBD2 (6 bases). This CDR3 spans 13 amino acids. Germline CDR1 and CDR2: SGHTA and FQGNSA. The V and J ends lost 5 bases and 7 bases respectively, with 13 bases between them. The DNA of the CDR3 is TGTGCCAGCAGCCAGGGACTTCAACATACGCAGTATTTT. Amino acids: CASSQGLQHTQYF.

V and J are TRBV9 and TRBJ2-3; D is unclear. The CDR3 runs to 12 residues. Between the trimmed V and J ends, which lost 0 bases and 7 bases, there was a span of 6 bases. Germline assignment: CDR1 SGDLS and CDR2 YYNGEE. In nucleotides, the CDR3 is TGTGCCAGCAGCGTAGAGGAGTATACGCAGTATTTT. This codes for CASSVEEYTQYF.

The V and J genes are TRBV5-1 and TRBJ1-1; D remains ambiguous. This CDR3 has 15 amino acids. Trimming stripped 2 bases from V and 5 bases from J, with 16 bases between. CDR1 is SGHRS, CDR2 YFSETQ, per germline. CDR3 coding DNA: TGCGCCAGCAGCTTACTGACACACGCCGAAACTGAAGCTTTCTTT. As protein: CASSLLTHAETEAFF.

The chain joins TRBV29-1 to TRBJ1-1; no clear D gene. The CDR3 has 12 residues. Germline V lookup: CDR1 SQVTM, CDR2 ANQGSEA. The V end was cut by 7 bases, the J end by 8 bases, with 17 bases between. The CDR3 sequence: CSAQNPAGEAFF. The CDR3 DNA reads as TGCAGCGCGCAAAATCCAGCCGGGGAAGCTTTCTTT.